These T cell receptor beta chains were read from a single sample in a study of blood T cell repertoires in COVID-19. This table comes from immunoSEQ multiplex PCR, and its TCRdb copy is limited to in-frame clones, with some not included. This table has approximately 300,000 clones, roughly nine tenths appearing once. The sequenced sample was peripheral blood. The receptor source for this set is a woman aged 45 to 65 who had recovered from COVID-19. The CDR3 runs from the conserved cysteine through the conserved F or W. The order of the fields is V gene, D gene, clone size, J gene, CDR3 DNA, CDR3 protein. The D gene is left open where the match is weak. Rows may omit the clone size; those that give it use once, few, many or a size class.

>TRBV6-5|TRBD2|-|TRBJ2-5
TGTGCCAGCAGTTACCGGGGACTAGCGGGGGAGACCCAGTACTTC
CASSYRGLAGETQYF
>TRBV29-1|TRBD1|-|TRBJ1-5
TGCAGCGCCGGACAGGGCAATCAGCCCCAGCATTTT
CSAGQGNQPQHF
>TRBV4-1|TRBD1|-|TRBJ2-7
TGCGCCAGCAGCCCTGGACAGGGGTTTGACTACGAGCAGTACTTC
CASSPGQGFDYEQYF
>TRBV7-9|-|-|TRBJ1-1
TGTGCCAGCAGCCGACAGTCTGAAGCTTTCTTT
CASSRQSEAFF
>TRBV4-3|TRBD2|-|TRBJ2-7
TGCGCCAGCAGCTACAAGATATCGCGGGAGGGCGCTTCCAGCGAGCAGTACTTC
CASSYKISREGASSEQYF
>TRBV2|TRBD1|-|TRBJ2-5
TGTGCCAGCAGTCCTCGACAGGGACAAGAGACCCAGTACTTC
CASSPRQGQETQYF
>TRBV28|-|-|TRBJ1-6
TGTGCCAGCAGTTCTACAGGTTTAGGCTATAATTCACCCCTCCACTTT
CASSSTGLGYNSPLHF
>TRBV5-1|-|few|TRBJ1-1
TGCGCCAGCAGCTCCACACCGGAGACTGAAGCTTTCTTT
CASSSTPETEAFF
>TRBV7-2|TRBD2|few|TRBJ2-7
TGTGCCAGCAGCTTAATCGCGGGGGGGTCCTACGAGCAGTACTTC
CASSLIAGGSYEQYF
>TRBV7-2|-|-|TRBJ1-1
TGTGCCAGCAGCTTAGTACAGGGAGACACTGAAGCTTTCTTT
CASSLVQGDTEAFF
>TRBV11-2|-|once|TRBJ2-7
TGTGCCAGCAGTAGGCCCTCCGGGAGCTCCTACGAGCAGTACTTC
CASSRPSGSSYEQYF
>TRBV9|-|-|TRBJ2-6
TGTGCCAGCAGCGAGCGGTTAGTTGGGGCCAACGTCCTGACTTTC
CASSERLVGANVLTF
>TRBV7-2|-|-|TRBJ2-7
TGTGCCAGCAGACTAGAAGCGACTGGAGCCTACGAGCAGTACTTC
CASRLEATGAYEQYF
>TRBV27|TRBD1|-|TRBJ2-7
TGTGCCAGCAGTTCAGTAGCAGGGGGCTCCTACGAGCAGTACTTC
CASSSVAGGSYEQYF
>TRBV9|-|-|TRBJ1-2
TGTGCCAGCAGCCGGAGTGAGGTGAGGGCTGGCTACACCTTC
CASSRSEVRAGYTF
>TRBV6-1|-|-|TRBJ2-7
TGTGCCAGCAGTGAGCCAGTCAGGCAGGGCTACGAGCAGTACTTC
CASSEPVRQGYEQYF
>TRBV6-2/TRBV6-3|-|-|TRBJ1-5
TGTGCCAGCAGTTATGTACGGAGCAATAATCAGCCCCAGCATTTT
CASSYVRSNNQPQHF
>TRBV3-1/TRBV3-2|-|-|TRBJ1-1
TGTGCCAGCAGCCAATCCGCGGTCACTGAAGCTTTCTTT
CASSQSAVTEAFF
>TRBV5-1|-|-|TRBJ1-2
TGCGCCAGCAGAAATTCCCAGCAGGGTTATGGCTACACCTTC
CASRNSQQGYGYTF
>TRBV19|-|-|TRBJ2-7
TGTGCCAGTAGTATAGAAACCGGGAGCGAGCAGTACTTC
CASSIETGSEQYF
>TRBV11-1|TRBD1|-|TRBJ2-3
TGTGCCAGCAGCTTTTCCAACAGGGGTGATACGCAGTATTTT
CASSFSNRGDTQYF
>TRBV7-2|TRBD1|-|TRBJ1-2
TGTGCCAGCAGCTCCCCAGGGGGCGTCGGGGTTAACTATGGCTACACCTTC
CASSSPGGVGVNYGYTF
>TRBV5-1|-|-|TRBJ2-1
TGCGCCAGCAGCTTGTTCCCAGGTGAGGGAAATGAGCAGTTCTTC
CASSLFPGEGNEQFF
>TRBV11-3|TRBD1|once|TRBJ2-7
TGTGCCAGCAGCTATCGGGACAGCCCCTACGAGCAGTACTTC
CASSYRDSPYEQYF